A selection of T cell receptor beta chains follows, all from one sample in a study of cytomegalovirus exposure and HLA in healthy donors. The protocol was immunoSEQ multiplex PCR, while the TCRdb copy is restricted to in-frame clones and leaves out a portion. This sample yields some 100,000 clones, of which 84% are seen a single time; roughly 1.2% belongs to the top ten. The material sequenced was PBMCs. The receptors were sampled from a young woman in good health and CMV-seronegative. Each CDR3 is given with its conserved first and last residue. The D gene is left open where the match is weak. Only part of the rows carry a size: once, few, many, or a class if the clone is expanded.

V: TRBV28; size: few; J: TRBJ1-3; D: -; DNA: TGTGCCAGCAGTTTATCACAGGGCCCCTCTGGAAACACCATATATTTT; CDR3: CASSLSQGPSGNTIYF
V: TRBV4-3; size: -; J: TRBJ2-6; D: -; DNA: TGCGCCAGCAGCCAAGAACTGGGGGCCAACGTCCTGACTTTC; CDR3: CASSQELGANVLTF
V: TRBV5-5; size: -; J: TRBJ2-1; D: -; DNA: TGTGCCAGCAGCTTGGAGACATACTACAATGAGCAGTTCTTC; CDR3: CASSLETYYNEQFF
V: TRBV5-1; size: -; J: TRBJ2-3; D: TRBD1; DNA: TGCGCCAGCAGCGTGGGACAGGGCGCAGATACGCAGTATTTT; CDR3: CASSVGQGADTQYF
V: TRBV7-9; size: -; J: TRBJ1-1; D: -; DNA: TGTGCCAGCCGCGGGGGTTCATGGAACACTGAAGCTTTCTTT; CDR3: CASRGGSWNTEAFF
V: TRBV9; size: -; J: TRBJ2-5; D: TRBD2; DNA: TGTGCCAGCAGCTACGGGGGGGTTCAAGAGACCCAGTACTTC; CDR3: CASSYGGVQETQYF
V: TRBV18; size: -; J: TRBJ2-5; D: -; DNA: TGTGCCAGCTCACCACAGATGACAGGACTGTACCAAGAGACCCAGTACTTC; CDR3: CASSPQMTGLYQETQYF
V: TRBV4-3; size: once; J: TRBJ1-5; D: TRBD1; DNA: TGCGCCAGCAGCCAAGCATTAGGGGGCGGAAGCAATCAGCCCCAGCATTTT; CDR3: CASSQALGGGSNQPQHF
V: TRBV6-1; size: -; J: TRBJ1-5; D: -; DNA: TGTGCCAGCAGTGAGGGCTTCGGGGTTTATAGCAATCAGCCCCAGCATTTT; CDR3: CASSEGFGVYSNQPQHF
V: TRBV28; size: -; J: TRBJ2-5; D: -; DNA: TGTGCCAGCAGTCCGGGCCGGGACAACTGGAACAGTCGCCAAGAGACCCAGTACTTC; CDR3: CASSPGRDNWNSRQETQYF
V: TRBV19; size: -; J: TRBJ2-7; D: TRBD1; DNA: TGTGCCAGTAGGGGACAGGGACGGGGATACGAGCAGTACTTC; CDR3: CASRGQGRGYEQYF
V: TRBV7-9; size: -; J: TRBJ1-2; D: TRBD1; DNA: TGTGCCAGCAGCCCTTGGACAGGGGGGGACTATGGCTACACCTTC; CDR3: CASSPWTGGDYGYTF
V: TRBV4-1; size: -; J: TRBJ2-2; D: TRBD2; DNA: TGCGCCAGCAGCCATCAACTAGCGGGGGGACGAGGGACCGGGGAGCTGTTTTTT; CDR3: CASSHQLAGGRGTGELFF
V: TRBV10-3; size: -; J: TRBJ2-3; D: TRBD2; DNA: TGTGCCATCAGACCCGGCCTAGCGGTAACAGATACGCAGTATTTT; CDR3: CAIRPGLAVTDTQYF
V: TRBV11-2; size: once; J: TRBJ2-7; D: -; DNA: TGTGCCAGCAGCTTAGATAGGGGGTACGAGCAGTACTTC; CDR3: CASSLDRGYEQYF
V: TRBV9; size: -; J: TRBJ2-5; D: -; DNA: TGTGCCAGCAGCGTAGGAGGGGGGGCTTTGGAGACCCAGTACTTC; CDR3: CASSVGGGALETQYF
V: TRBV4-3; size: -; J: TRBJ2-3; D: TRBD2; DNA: TGCGCCAGCAGCCACCCTCGGGGGGGAGGTTTAGATACGCAGTATTTT; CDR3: CASSHPRGGGLDTQYF